This T cell receptor (beta chain) was found in a study of OX40 agonist ivuxolimab in advanced cancers. Across the study: Participants could have had prior anti-PD-1, anti-PD-L1 or anti-CTLA-4 therapy, and roughly 39% had some. Among those treated, three patients had partial responses, one with hepatocellular carcinoma and two with cutaneous melanoma.

Whole-study results and caveats: The CD4+ and CD8+ T cells in the blood had expanded clonally by week 6 at 0.1 to 3.0 mg/kg. Compared with others, partial responders at 0.1-3.0 mg/kg displayed clonal expansion among the lowest.

With respect to this clone: The antigen is undetermined.

Generated by immunoSEQ multiplex PCR, the TCRdb table keeps only in-frame clones and is missing some. The sample has tens of thousands of clones; about 88% are singletons. The material sequenced was CD4+ or CD8+ T cells sorted from blood, taken in a trial of the OX40 agonist ivuxolimab. The clonotype was recovered from an adult with an advanced solid tumor such as melanoma, head and neck, liver or kidney cancer.

CDR3 nucleotide sequence: TGTGCCAGCAGCCCCATGAATAGTGCCGAGACCCAGTACTTC. It yields the protein CASSPMNSAETQYF. V gene TRBV7-3 combines with J gene TRBJ2-5; D call uncertain. From germline, CDR1 is SGHTA and CDR2 FQGTGA. V lost 5 bases and J 5 bases, leaving 15 bases between the germline ends. There are 14 residues in the CDR3.